This T cell receptor (beta chain) is drawn from a study of T-cell reconstitution after alpha-beta-depleted transplantation in children. Study results and caveats: Two months or so post-transplant, alpha-beta T cells reportedly derived from several hundred expanded graft clones. Newly generated T cells supplied most T-cell counts and diversity one year post-transplant. Surviving thymic progenitors and recipient T cells were the source of high TCRbeta diversity at day 60 in some patients.

As to this clonotype: The antigen is undetermined.

Researchers prepared the TCRbeta library using unique molecular identifiers, the study reports. TCRdb independently ran MiXCR on the PCR reads; one entry per CDR3 protein. The table includes about 500,000 distinct CDR3 sequences, over 9.5% detected once. The V end was cut by 3 bases, the J end by 0 bases, with 10 bases between. CDR1 is SGHRS, CDR2 YFSETQ, per germline. The CDR3 runs 14 residues. The gene calls are TRBV5-1 and TRBJ2-7; no definite D call. The source was PBMCs, mostly from graft donor cells, collected 180 days after TCRalphabeta/CD19-depleted stem cell transplant. The receptor was isolated from a female patient aged 2-10 years who had a stem cell transplant for aplastic anemia, so the T cells may come from the graft donor. Here the CDR3 DNA reads TGCGCCAGCAGCTCCCTCAGAGACTCCTACGAGCAGTACTTC. Translated: CASSSLRDSYEQYF.